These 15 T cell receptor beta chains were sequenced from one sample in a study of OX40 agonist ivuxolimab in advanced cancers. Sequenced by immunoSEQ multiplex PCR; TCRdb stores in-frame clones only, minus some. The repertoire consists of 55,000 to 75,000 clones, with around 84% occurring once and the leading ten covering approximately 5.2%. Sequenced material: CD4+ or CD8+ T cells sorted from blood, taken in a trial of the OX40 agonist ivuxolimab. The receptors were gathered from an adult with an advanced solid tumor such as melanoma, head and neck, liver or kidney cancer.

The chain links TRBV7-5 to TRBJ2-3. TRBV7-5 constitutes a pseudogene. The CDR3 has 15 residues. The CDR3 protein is CVRSLAGVSTDTQYF. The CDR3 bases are TGTGTCAGAAGCTTAGCGGGGGTTAGCACAGATACGCAGTATTTT.

The CDR3 DNA sequence: TGTGCCAGTAGTATCTATCCGGTAGGGGTGAACACTGAAGCTTTCTTT. Translated, it gives CASSIYPVGVNTEAFF. This chain links TRBV19 with TRBJ1-1; D perhaps matches TRBD1 (5 bases). Trimming took off 3 bases at V and 0 bases at J, with 14 bases between the two ends. The CDR3 contains 16 residues. Germline assignment: CDR1 LNHDA and CDR2 SQIVND (reference sequence).

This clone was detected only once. The DNA for the CDR3 is TGCGCCAGCAGCTCCACAGGGGACTCTGGAAACACCATATATTTT. Protein sequence: CASSSTGDSGNTIYF. V usage is TRBV5-1 and J usage is TRBJ1-3; 7 bases agree with TRBD1. V lost 3 bases to trimming and J lost 0 bases; unmatched junction nucleotides: 3. The V gene's germline CDR1 is SGHRS and CDR2 YFSETQ. The CDR3 sequence is 15 residues long.

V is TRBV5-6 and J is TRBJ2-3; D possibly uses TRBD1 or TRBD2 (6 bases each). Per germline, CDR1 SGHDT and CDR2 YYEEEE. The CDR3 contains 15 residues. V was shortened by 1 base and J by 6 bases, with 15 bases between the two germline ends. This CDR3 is CASSLRTVGGDTQYF. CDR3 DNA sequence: TGTGCCAGCAGCTTGCGGACGGTCGGGGGCGATACGCAGTATTTT. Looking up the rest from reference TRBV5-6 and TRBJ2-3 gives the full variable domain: DAGVTQSPTHLIKTRGQQVTLRCSPKSGHDTVSWYQQALGQGPQFIFQYYEEEERQRGNFPDRFSGHQFPNYSSELNVNALLLGDSALYLCASSLRTVGGDTQYFGPGTRLTVL.

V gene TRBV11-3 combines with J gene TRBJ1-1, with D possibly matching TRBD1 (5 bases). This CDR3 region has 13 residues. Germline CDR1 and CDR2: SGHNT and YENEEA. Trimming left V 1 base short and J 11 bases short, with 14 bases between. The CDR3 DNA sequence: TGTGCCAGCAGCTTAGCGGTTGCCAGGGATGCTTTCTTT. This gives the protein CASSLAVARDAFF.

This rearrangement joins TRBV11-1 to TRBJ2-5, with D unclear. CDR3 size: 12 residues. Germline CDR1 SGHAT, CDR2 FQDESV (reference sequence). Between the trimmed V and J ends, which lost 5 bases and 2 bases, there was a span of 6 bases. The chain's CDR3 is CASSMDQETQYF. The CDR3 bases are TGTGCCAGCAGCATGGATCAAGAGACCCAGTACTTC.

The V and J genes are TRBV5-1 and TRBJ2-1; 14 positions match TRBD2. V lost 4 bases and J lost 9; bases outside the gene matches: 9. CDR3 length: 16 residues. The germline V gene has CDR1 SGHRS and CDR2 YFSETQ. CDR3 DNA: TGCGCCAGCAGCATCGGGACTAGCGGGGGTAATACTGAGCAGTTCTTC. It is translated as CASSIGTSGGNTEQFF.

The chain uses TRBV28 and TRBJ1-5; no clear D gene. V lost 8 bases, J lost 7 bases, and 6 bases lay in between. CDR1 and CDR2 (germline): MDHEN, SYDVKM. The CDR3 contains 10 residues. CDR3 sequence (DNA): TGTGCCAGCGATAAGCAGCCCCAGCATTTT. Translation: CASDKQPQHF. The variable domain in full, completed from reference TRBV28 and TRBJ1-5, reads DVKVTQSSRYLVKRTGEKVFLECVQDMDHENMFWYRQDPGLGLRLIYFSYDVKMKEKGDIPEGYSVSREKKERFSLILESASTNQTSMYLCASDKQPQHFGDGTRLSIL.

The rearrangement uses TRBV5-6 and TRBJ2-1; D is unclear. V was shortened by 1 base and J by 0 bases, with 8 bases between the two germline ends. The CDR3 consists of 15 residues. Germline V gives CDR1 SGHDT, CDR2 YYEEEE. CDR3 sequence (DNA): TGTGCCAGCAGCTTGACAGCTAGCTCCTACAATGAGCAGTTCTTC. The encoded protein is CASSLTASSYNEQFF.

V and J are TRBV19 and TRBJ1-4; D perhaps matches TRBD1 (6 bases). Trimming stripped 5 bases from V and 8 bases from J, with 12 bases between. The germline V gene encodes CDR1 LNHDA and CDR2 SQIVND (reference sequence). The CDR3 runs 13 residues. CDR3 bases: TGTGCCAGTAGTGCCAGGGGTCTCGAAAAACTGTTTTTT. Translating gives CASSARGLEKLFF.

The CDR3 here is CASTTEGQGLYEQYF. The CDR3 bases are TGTGCCAGCACCACCGAGGGACAGGGCCTCTACGAGCAGTACTTC. The chain couples TRBV28 to TRBJ2-7; 9 positions match TRBD1. The V and J ends lost 7 bases and 3 bases, in that order; junction bases with no gene match: 10. Germline CDR1 MDHEN, CDR2 SYDVKM. The CDR3 extends over 15 amino acids.

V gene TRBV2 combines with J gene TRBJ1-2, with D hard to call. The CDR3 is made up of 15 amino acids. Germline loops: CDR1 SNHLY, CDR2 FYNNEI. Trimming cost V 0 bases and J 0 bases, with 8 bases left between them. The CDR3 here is CASSEAGEPNYGYTF. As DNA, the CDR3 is TGTGCCAGCAGTGAAGCAGGTGAACCTAACTATGGCTACACCTTC.

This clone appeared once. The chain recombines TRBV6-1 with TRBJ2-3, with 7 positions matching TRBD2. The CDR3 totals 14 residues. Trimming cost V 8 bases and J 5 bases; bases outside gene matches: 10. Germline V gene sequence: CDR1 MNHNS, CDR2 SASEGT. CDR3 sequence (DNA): TGTGCCAGCGTGATATCGTGGGGGGGAGATACGCAGTATTTT. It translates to CASVISWGGDTQYF.

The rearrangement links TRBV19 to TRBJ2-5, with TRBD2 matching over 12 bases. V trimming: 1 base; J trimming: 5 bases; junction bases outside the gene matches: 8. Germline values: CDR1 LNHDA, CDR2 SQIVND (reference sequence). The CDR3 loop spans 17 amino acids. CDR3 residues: CASSIGASGGAVETQYF. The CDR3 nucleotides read TGTGCCAGTAGTATAGGGGCTAGCGGGGGGGCCGTCGAGACCCAGTACTTC.

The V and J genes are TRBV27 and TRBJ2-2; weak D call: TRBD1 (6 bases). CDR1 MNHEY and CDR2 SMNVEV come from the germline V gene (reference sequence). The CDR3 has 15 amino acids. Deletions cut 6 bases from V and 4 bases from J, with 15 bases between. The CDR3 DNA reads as TGTGCCAGCAGCCTTAACAGGGCTTCCACCGGGGAGCTGTTTTTT. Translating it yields CASSLNRASTGELFF.